This T cell receptor beta chain was sequenced for a study of T cell responses to AZD1222 COVID-19 vaccine. General study results and limits: White British donors predominated, females outnumbered males, and clonal diversity was possibly underestimated. The peak T cell response came first, and repertoires were sampled only after it.

CDR1 is SGHTA, CDR2 FQGNSA, per germline. V lost 0 bases to trimming and J lost 1 base, with 6 bases between them. CDR3 length: 14 amino acids. Using immunoSEQ multiplex PCR, the repertoire was profiled, and TCRdb retains in-frame clones only, with some absent. Of 90,000 to 100,000 clones in the sample, 85% to 90% were seen once. To note about this clone: What it binds is unknown.

The J gene is TRBJ2-5, the V gene TRBV7-2; unclear D gene. The sample in question was peripheral blood, obtained 28 days after the second AZD1222 dose. The clonotype comes from an adult who received the AZD1222 COVID-19 vaccine. CDR3 DNA sequence: TGTGCCAGCAGCTTAGCAATCTCCCAAGAGACCCAGTACTTC. Translating it yields CASSLAISQETQYF.